Listed below are T cell receptor beta chains from one sample, sequenced in a study of blood T cells in healthy people across ages. TCRdb re-analysed the 5' RACE reads in MiXCR, keeping a single row per CDR3 protein. The data show hundreds of thousands of distinct CDR3 sequences, more than 40% seen once. Specimen: blood. These receptor sequences come from a woman aged 60-75 years in good health. Each CDR3 is given with its conserved first and last residue. The D gene is left open where the match is weak. Not all rows give a size; the values are once, few, many and, for expanded clones, a class.

cdr3_nt cdr3_aa d_call j_call clone_size v_call
TGCGCCAGCAGCTTGGATAGGGAGGACGGTGAGAACACTGAAGCTTTCTTT CASSLDREDGENTEAFF - TRBJ1-1 many TRBV5-1
TGTGCCAGCAGCCTCGGGGGGGGGTGGGATACGCAGTATTTT CASSLGGGWDTQYF TRBD2 TRBJ2-3 - TRBV7-2
TGCAGTGCTAGAGATCAGACTAGCGGGAGTTCTGGCACAGATACGCAGTATTTT CSARDQTSGSSGTDTQYF TRBD2 TRBJ2-3 - TRBV20-1
TGTGCCAGCAGCGGGGTTGAGACAGGGCGATCATGGACCCAGTACTTC CASSGVETGRSWTQYF TRBD1 TRBJ2-5 few TRBV9
TGCAGTGCTAGAATGTCCGGGACAGGGATTTACAATGAGCAGTTCTTC CSARMSGTGIYNEQFF TRBD1 TRBJ2-1 few TRBV20-1
TGTGCCAGCAGACCAGGGGTGAACACTGAAGCTTTCTTT CASRPGVNTEAFF - TRBJ1-1 few TRBV6-1
TGTGCCAGCAGCGTTAGCGGCAGCTACAATGAGCAGTACTTC CASSVSGSYNEQYF - TRBJ2-7 - TRBV7-9
TGTGCCAGCAGCTTAGGGGTCCCGGGACTAGCGGGGGGACAAGAGACCCAGTACTTC CASSLGVPGLAGGQETQYF TRBD2 TRBJ2-5 few TRBV7-7
TGTGCCAGCAGCTTATCCGGGGCCTACAATGAGCAGTACTTC CASSLSGAYNEQYF - TRBJ2-7 - TRBV7-3
TGTGCCAGCAGCAGAAACCCCAAGAGACACGGGGAGCAGTACTTC CASSRNPKRHGEQYF - TRBJ2-5 - TRBV21-1
TGCAGTGCTCCCTTTATGAGAGAGGAAGAGCAGTACTTC CSAPFMREEEQYF - TRBJ2-7 - TRBV20-1
TGTGCCATCAGAGGCAGTGTGCCTGGCGAGCAGTACTTC CAIRGSVPGEQYF - TRBJ2-7 - TRBV10-3
TGTGTCAGCAGTAACAGGGATTATGGCTACACCTTC CVSSNRDYGYTF - TRBJ1-2 - TRBV12-3/TRBV12-4
TGTGCCAGCAGCCCAGGACGACTAGCGGGGGACTCCTACAATGAGCAGTTCTTC CASSPGRLAGDSYNEQFF TRBD2 TRBJ2-1 many TRBV7-9
TGCAGTGCTAGTTGGAGGGAACGGGGTGAAGCTTTCTTT CSASWRERGEAFF - TRBJ1-1 - TRBV20-1
TGTGCCACCAGTGGAGAGCGGGGGGGTTACAATGAGCAGTTCTTC CATSGERGGYNEQFF TRBD2 TRBJ2-1 few TRBV24-1
TGTGCCAGCAGTATCGGGACTGACCGATATGGCTACACCTTC CASSIGTDRYGYTF - TRBJ1-2 - TRBV28